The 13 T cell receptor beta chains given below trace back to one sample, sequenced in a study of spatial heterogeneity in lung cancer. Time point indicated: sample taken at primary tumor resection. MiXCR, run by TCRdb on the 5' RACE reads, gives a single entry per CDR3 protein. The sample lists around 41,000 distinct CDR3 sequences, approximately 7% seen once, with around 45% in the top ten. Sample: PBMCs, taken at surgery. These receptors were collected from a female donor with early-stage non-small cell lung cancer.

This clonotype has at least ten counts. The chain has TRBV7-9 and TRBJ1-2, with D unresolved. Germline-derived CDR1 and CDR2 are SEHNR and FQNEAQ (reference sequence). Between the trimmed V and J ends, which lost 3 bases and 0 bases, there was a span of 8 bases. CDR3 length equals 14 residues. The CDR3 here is CASSFQTTNYGYTF. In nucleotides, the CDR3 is TGTGCCAGCAGCTTTCAGACTACTAACTATGGCTACACCTTC.

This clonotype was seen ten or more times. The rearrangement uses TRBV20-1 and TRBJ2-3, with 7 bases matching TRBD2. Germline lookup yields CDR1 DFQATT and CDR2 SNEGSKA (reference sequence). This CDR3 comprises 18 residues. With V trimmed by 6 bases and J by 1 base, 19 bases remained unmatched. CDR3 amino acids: CSAPRPHMGLTGTDTQYF. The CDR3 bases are TGCAGTGCCCCAAGGCCCCACATGGGACTAACGGGCACAGATACGCAGTATTTT.

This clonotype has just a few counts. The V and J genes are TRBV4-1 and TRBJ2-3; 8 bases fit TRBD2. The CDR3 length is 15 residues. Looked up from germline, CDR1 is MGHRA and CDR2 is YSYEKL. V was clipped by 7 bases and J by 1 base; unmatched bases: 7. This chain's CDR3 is CASTYGGARTDTQYF. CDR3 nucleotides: TGCGCCAGCACTTACGGGGGGGCCCGCACAGATACGCAGTATTTT.

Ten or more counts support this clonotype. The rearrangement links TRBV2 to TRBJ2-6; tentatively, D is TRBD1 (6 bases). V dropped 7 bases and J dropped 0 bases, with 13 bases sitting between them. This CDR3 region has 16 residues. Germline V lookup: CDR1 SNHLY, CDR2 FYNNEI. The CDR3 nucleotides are TGTGCCAGCAATAGATTACAGGGCTCTGGGGCCAACGTCCTGACTTTC. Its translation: CASNRLQGSGANVLTF.

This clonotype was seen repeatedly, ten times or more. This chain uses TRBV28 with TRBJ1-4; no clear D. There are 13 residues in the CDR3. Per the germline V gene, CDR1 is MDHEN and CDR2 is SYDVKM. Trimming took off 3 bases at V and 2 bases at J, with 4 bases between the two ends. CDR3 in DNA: TGTGCCAGCAGTTTGAGGACTAATGAAAAACTGTTTTTT. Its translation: CASSLRTNEKLFF.

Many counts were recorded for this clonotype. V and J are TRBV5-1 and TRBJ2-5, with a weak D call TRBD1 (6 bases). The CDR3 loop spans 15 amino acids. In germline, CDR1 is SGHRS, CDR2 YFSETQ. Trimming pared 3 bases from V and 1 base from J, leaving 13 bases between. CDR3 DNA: TGCGCCAGCAGCTCAGGGGCCCAGGGCCAAGAGACCCAGTACTTC. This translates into CASSSGAQGQETQYF. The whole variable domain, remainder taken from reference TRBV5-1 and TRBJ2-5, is KAGVTQTPRYLIKTRGQQVTLSCSPISGHRSVSWYQQTPGQGLQFLFEYFSETQRNKGNFPGRFSGRQFSNSRSEMNVSTLELGDSALYLCASSSGAQGQETQYFGPGTRLLVL.

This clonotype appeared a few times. The CDR3 DNA reads as TGTGCCAGCAGTCGCCAACTAGCGGCCACAGATACGCAGTATTTT. It specifies CASSRQLAATDTQYF. V and J are TRBV12-3 or TRBV12-4 and TRBJ2-3; 8 bases line up with TRBD2. Trimming removed 5 bases from V and 2 bases from J; junction bases left unmatched: 6. CDR3 length: 15 amino acids.

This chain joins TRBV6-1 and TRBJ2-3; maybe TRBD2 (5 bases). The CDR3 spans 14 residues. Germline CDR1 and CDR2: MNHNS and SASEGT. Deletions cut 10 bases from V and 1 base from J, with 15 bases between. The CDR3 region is CATRLSGGTDTQYF. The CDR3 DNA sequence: TGTGCCACCAGACTTTCCGGGGGCACAGATACGCAGTATTTT.

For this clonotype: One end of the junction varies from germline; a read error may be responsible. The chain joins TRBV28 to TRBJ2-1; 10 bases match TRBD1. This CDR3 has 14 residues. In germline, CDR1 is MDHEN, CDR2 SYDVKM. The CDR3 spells CASSTLSSGQGISF. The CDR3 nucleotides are TGTGCCAGCAGTACTCTCTCATCGGGACAGGGGATTTCCTTC.

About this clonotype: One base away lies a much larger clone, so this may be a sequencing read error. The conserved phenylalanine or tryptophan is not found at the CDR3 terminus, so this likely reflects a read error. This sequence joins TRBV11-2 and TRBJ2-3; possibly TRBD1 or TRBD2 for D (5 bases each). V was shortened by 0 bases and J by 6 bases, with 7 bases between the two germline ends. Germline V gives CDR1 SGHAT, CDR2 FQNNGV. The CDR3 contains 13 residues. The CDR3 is CASSLDWGDTQYL. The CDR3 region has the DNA TGTGCCAGCAGCTTAGACTGGGGGGATACGCAGTATTTA.

CDR3 DNA: TGTGCCAGCAGTTTAAGGGGGCGAGAAAAACTGTTTTTT. Encoded protein: CASSLRGREKLFF. The chain joins TRBV12-3 or TRBV12-4 to TRBJ1-4; 7 nucleotides match TRBD1. The CDR3 contains 13 residues. The V and J ends lost 2 bases and 8 bases, in that order; junction bases with no gene match: 2.

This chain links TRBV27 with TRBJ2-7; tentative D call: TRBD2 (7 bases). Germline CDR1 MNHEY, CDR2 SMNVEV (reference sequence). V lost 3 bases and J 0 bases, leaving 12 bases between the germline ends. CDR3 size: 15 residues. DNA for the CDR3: TGTGCCAGCAGTTTCGGACGGGGGGCCTCCTACGAGCAGTACTTC. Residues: CASSFGRGASYEQYF.

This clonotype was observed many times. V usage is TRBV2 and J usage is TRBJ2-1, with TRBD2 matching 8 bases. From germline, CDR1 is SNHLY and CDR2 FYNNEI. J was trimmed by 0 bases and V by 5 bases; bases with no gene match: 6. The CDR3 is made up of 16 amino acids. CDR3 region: CASSFAGGTSYNEQFF. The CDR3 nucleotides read TGTGCCAGCAGTTTTGCGGGGGGAACCTCCTACAATGAGCAGTTCTTC.